Here is one TCR beta chain with its context. These data are taken from a study of blood T cell repertoires in COVID-19. Overall study: PBMCs, B-cell-depleted T cells, or T cells provided the cDNA or gDNA that made up the material.

TCRdb's copy holds only in-frame clones and misses some; the assay was immunoSEQ multiplex PCR. The repertoire holds 95,000 to 100,000 clones, 82% seen once, with about 10% in the top ten. V shed 3 bases, J shed 0 bases, and the junction held 5 bases outside the gene matches. The CDR3 extends over 15 amino acids. Germline V gene lookup returns CDR1 LGHDT and CDR2 YNNKEL (reference sequence). The rearrangement joins TRBV3-1 (or the pseudogene TRBV3-2) to TRBJ2-7; 7 positions agree with TRBD2. The sample comprised peripheral blood. This clonotype was obtained from a man between 70 and 80 years old with acute or convalescent COVID-19. This chain's CDR3 is CASSQRSSGSYEQYF. The CDR3 DNA is TGTGCCAGCAGCCAGAGGTCTAGCGGCTCCTACGAGCAGTACTTC.